These 10 T cell receptor beta chains were all obtained from the same sample, sequenced in a study of cytomegalovirus exposure and HLA in healthy donors. PCR primers comprised 60 Vbeta and 13 Jbeta primers. Clones were read by immunoSEQ multiplex PCR, and TCRdb kept only the in-frame ones, dropping some. This sample has over 150,000 clones; approximately 80% occur once, and the top ten carry approximately 1.2%. Sequencing was done on a sample of PBMCs. The source of these receptors is a boy aged 2 to 10 in good health and CMV-seronegative.

This chain connects TRBV10-3 to TRBJ2-1; 15 bases line up with TRBD2. Germline-derived CDR1 and CDR2 are ENHRY and SYGVKD. The CDR3 extends over 17 amino acids. Unmatched junction bases numbered 13, after V lost 11 bases and J lost 5 bases. The CDR3 spells CASGGTSGGHPNNEQFF. The CDR3 region has the DNA TGTGCCTCCGGGGGGACTAGCGGGGGGCACCCCAACAATGAGCAGTTCTTC.

V is TRBV2 and J is TRBJ2-2; 9 positions match TRBD1. The J segment lost 3 bases and the V segment lost 6 bases, leaving 5 bases of the junction unmatched. Germline values: CDR1 SNHLY, CDR2 FYNNEI. The CDR3 loop spans 15 amino acids. DNA for the CDR3: TGTGCCAGCAGGGGGGACAGGGCGTACACCGGGGAGCTGTTTTTT. This gives the protein CASRGDRAYTGELFF.

This clone appeared a few times. The chain joins TRBV2 to TRBJ2-7; 9 bases agree with TRBD1. Germline V gene data show CDR1 as SNHLY and CDR2 as FYNNEI. Trimming took 4 bases from V and 1 from J; bases not matched to a gene: 8. This CDR3 spans 16 amino acids. The CDR3 here is CASSALEGQGSYEQYF. In DNA form, the CDR3 reads TGTGCCAGCAGTGCCCTAGAGGGACAGGGATCCTACGAGCAGTACTTC.

This clone appeared a few times. V and J are TRBV19 and TRBJ1-2; 8 bases agree with TRBD1. The CDR3 consists of 13 residues. Germline assignment: CDR1 LNHDA and CDR2 SQIVND (reference sequence). The V gene end was trimmed by 2 bases and the J gene end by 8 bases; junction bases not matched to a gene: 4. The CDR3 DNA reads TGTGCCAGTAGTATAAGACAGGGGAACGGCTACACCTTC. Residues: CASSIRQGNGYTF. Based on the CDR3 plus reference TRBV19 and TRBJ1-2, the full variable domain is DGGITQSPKYLFRKEGQNVTLSCEQNLNHDAMYWYRQDPGQGLRLIYYSQIVNDFQKGDIAEGYSVSREKKESFPLTVTSAQKNPTAFYLCASSIRQGNGYTFGSGTRLTVV.

V and J are TRBV6-6 and TRBJ2-7; weak D call: TRBD2 (5 bases). The CDR3 spans 16 residues. V lost 4 bases to trimming and J lost 0 bases, with 16 bases between them. Germline V gives CDR1 MNHNY, CDR2 SVGAGI (reference sequence). CDR3 nucleotide sequence: TGTGCCAGCAGTTTCTCTCCCTCCCGGGGCTCCTACGAGCAGTACTTC. As protein: CASSFSPSRGSYEQYF.

This chain uses TRBV5-1 with TRBJ1-2; D unresolved. The germline CDR1 and CDR2 sequences are SGHRS and YFSETQ. Deletions cut 2 bases from V and 5 bases from J, with 16 bases between. The CDR3 loop spans 15 amino acids. The CDR3 DNA reads as TGCGCCAGCAGCTTAGTAGCGGGGTTCGCATATGGCTACACCTTC. Encoded protein: CASSLVAGFAYGYTF. The full variable domain, completed using reference TRBV5-1 and TRBJ1-2, is KAGVTQTPRYLIKTRGQQVTLSCSPISGHRSVSWYQQTPGQGLQFLFEYFSETQRNKGNFPGRFSGRQFSNSRSEMNVSTLELGDSALYLCASSLVAGFAYGYTFGSGTRLTVV.

Only a few counts were recorded for this clone. The junction departs from the called germline gene at one end, perhaps through a read error. V is TRBV5-8 and J is TRBJ2-1; D remains ambiguous. CDR3 length: 11 amino acids. The germline CDR1 and CDR2 sequences are SGHTS and YDEGEE. CDR3: CASSPYHEQFF. Here the CDR3 DNA reads TGTGCCAGCAGCCCCTACCATGAGCAGTTCTTC.

The rearrangement joins TRBV13 to TRBJ1-1; TRBD1 aligns across 10 bases. Germline values: CDR1 PRHDT, CDR2 FYEKMQ (reference sequence). J gave up 11 bases and V 7 bases, and 16 bases lay outside the gene matches. CDR3 length equals 15 residues. This CDR3 is CASTAAGTGAPGAFF. In nucleotides, the CDR3 is TGTGCCAGCACCGCCGCCGGGACAGGGGCGCCCGGGGCTTTCTTT. Full variable domain (missing parts from reference TRBV13 and TRBJ1-1): AAGVIQSPRHLIKEKRETATLKCYPIPRHDTVYWYQQGPGQDPQFLISFYEKMQSDKGSIPDRFSAQQFSDYHSELNMSSLELGDSALYFCASTAAGTGAPGAFFGQGTRLTVV.

The rearrangement joins TRBV7-3 to TRBJ2-3; D is possibly TRBD2 (6 bases). CDR1 and CDR2 (germline): SGHTA, FQGTGA. V dropped 6 bases and J dropped 2 bases, with 12 bases sitting between them. The CDR3 runs 14 residues. The CDR3 protein is CASSRDSPTDTQYF. CDR3 DNA sequence: TGTGCCAGCAGTCGGGACTCTCCCACAGATACGCAGTATTTT.

This chain links TRBV30 with TRBJ1-3, with no clear D. Germline assignment: CDR1 GTSNPN and CDR2 SVGIG (reference sequence). Between the trimmed V and J ends, which lost 0 bases and 2 bases, there was a span of 8 bases. The CDR3 runs 14 residues. CDR3 region: CAWSVAGAGNTIYF. In DNA form, the CDR3 reads TGTGCCTGGAGTGTGGCTGGTGCTGGAAACACCATATATTTT.